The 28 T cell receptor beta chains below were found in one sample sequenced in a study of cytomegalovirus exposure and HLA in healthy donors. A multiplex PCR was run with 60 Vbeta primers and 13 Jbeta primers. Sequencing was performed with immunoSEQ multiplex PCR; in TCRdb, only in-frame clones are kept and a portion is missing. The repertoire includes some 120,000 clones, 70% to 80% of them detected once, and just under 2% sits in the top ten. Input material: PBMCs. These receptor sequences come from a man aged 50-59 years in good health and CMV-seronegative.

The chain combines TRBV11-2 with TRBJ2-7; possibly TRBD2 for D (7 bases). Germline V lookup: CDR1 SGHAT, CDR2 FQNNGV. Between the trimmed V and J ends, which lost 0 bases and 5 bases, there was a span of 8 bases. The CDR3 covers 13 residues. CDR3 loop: CASSLEGGDEQYV. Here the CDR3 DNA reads TGTGCCAGCAGCTTAGAAGGGGGGGACGAGCAGTACGTC.

The CDR3 coding sequence is TGTGCCAGCAGCTTAGGTAGGGGAGGAGTCAATGAGCAGTTCTTC. Protein: CASSLGRGGVNEQFF. The genes are TRBV7-3 and TRBJ2-1; weak D call: TRBD2 (6 bases). Germline lookup yields CDR1 SGHTA and CDR2 FQGTGA. The CDR3 consists of 15 residues. The V and J ends lost 2 bases and 6 bases respectively, with 14 bases between them.

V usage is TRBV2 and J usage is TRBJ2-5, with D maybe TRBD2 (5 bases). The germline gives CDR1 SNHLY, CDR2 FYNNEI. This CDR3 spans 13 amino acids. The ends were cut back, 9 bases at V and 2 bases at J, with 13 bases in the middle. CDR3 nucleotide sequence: TGTGCCAGAAGACTTCGGGATCAAGAGACCCAGTACTTC. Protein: CARRLRDQETQYF.

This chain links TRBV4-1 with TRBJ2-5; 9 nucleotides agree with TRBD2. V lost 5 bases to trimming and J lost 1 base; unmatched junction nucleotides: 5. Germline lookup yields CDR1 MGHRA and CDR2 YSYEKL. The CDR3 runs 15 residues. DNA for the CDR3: TGCGCCAGCAGCAACCCTAGCGGGGCCCAAGAGACCCAGTACTTC. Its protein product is CASSNPSGAQETQYF.

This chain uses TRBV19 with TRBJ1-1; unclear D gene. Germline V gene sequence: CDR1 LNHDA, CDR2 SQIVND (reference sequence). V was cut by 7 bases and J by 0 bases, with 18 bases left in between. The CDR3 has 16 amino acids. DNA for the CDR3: TGTGCCAGTAAAGCCTACGGTTACAGTATGAACACTGAAGCTTTCTTT. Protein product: CASKAYGYSMNTEAFF.

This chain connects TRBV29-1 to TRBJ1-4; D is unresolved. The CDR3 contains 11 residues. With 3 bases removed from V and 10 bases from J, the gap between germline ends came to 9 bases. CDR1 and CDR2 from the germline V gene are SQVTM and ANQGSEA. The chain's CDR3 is CSVEGSGKLFF. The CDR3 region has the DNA TGCAGCGTTGAGGGCAGTGGAAAACTGTTTTTT.

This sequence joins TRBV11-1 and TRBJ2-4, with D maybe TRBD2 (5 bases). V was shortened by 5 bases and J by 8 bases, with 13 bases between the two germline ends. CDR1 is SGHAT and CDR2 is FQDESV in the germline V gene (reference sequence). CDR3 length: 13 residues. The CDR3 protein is CASSLEGMDIQYF. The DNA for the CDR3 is TGTGCCAGCAGCCTTGAGGGAATGGACATTCAGTACTTC. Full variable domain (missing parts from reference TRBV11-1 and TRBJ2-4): EAEVAQSPRYKITEKSQAVAFWCDPISGHATLYWYRQILGQGPELLVQFQDESVVDDSQLPKDRFSAERLKGVDSTLKIQPAELGDSAMYLCASSLEGMDIQYFGAGTRLSVL.

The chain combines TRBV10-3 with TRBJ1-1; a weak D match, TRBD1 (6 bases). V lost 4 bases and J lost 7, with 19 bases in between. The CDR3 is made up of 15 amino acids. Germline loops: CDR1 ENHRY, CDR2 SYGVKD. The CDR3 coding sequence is TGTGCCATCAGTGCGTCCGGACAGATGGGGCTTGAAGCTTTCTTT. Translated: CAISASGQMGLEAFF.

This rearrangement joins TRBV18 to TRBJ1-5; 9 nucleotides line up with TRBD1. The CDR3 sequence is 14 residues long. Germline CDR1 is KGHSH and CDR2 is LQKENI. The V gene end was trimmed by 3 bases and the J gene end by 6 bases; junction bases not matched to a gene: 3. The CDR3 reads CASSPGTGSQPQHF. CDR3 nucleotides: TGTGCCAGCTCACCGGGGACAGGGAGTCAGCCCCAGCATTTT.

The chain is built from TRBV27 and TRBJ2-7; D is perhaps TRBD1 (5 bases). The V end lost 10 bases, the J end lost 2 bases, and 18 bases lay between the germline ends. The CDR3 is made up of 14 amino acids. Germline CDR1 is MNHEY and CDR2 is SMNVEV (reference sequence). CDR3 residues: CAKRGHIAAYEQYV. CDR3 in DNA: TGTGCCAAAAGGGGCCATATTGCGGCCTACGAGCAGTACGTC.

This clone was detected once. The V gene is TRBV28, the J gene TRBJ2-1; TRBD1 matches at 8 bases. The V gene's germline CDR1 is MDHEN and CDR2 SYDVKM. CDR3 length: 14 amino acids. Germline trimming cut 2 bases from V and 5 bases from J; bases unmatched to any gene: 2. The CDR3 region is CASSLTGGNNEQFF. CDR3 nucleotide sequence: TGTGCCAGCAGTTTAACAGGGGGAAACAATGAGCAGTTCTTC.

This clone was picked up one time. The CDR3 nucleotides read TGTGCCACCAGCAGACAGGGGCCGGCCAATCAGCCCCAGCATTTT. This translates into CATSRQGPANQPQHF. This chain links TRBV15 with TRBJ1-5, with a tentative D call TRBD1 (6 bases). This CDR3 spans 15 amino acids. Trimming took off 2 bases at V and 3 bases at J, with 11 bases between the two ends. The germline V gene encodes CDR1 LNHNV and CDR2 YYDKDF (reference sequence).

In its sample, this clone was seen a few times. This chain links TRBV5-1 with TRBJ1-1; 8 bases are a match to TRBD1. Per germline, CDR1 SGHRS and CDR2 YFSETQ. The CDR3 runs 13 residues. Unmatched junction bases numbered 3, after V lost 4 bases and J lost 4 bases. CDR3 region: CASSRTGGTEAFF. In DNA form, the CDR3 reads TGCGCCAGCAGCCGAACAGGGGGCACTGAAGCTTTCTTT.

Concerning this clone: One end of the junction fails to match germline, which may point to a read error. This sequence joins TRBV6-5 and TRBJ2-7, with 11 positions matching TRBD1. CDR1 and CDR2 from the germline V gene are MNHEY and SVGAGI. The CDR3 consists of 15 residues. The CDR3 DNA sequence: TGTGCCGGCAGTTACGGGACAGGGGGTCGGGGCGAGCAGTACTTC. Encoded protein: CAGSYGTGGRGEQYF.

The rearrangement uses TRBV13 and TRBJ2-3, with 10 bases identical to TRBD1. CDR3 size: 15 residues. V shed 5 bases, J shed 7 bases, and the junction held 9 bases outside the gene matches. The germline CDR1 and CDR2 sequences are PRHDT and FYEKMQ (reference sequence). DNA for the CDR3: TGTGCCAGCAGCCCCGGGACAGGGGCAGGTCATACGCAGTATTTT. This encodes CASSPGTGAGHTQYF.

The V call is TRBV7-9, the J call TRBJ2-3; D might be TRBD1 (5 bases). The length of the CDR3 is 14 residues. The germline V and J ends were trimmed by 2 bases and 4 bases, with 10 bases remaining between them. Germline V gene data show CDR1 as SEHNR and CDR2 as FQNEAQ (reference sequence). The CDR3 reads CASSLTAGPDTQYF. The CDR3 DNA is TGTGCCAGCAGCTTAACCGCAGGGCCAGATACGCAGTATTTT.

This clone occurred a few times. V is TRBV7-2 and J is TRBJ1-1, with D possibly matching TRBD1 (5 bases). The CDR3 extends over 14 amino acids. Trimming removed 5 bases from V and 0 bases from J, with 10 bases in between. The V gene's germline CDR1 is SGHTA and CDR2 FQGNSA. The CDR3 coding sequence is TGTGCCAGCAGCGCCAGGGTCCTGAACACTGAAGCTTTCTTT. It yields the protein CASSARVLNTEAFF.

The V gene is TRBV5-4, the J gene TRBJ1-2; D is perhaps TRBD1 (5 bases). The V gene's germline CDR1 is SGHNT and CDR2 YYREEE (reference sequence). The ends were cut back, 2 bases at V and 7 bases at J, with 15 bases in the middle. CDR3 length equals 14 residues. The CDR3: CASSFFQGAPGYTF. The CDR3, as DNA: TGTGCCAGCAGCTTTTTTCAAGGGGCTCCTGGCTACACCTTC.

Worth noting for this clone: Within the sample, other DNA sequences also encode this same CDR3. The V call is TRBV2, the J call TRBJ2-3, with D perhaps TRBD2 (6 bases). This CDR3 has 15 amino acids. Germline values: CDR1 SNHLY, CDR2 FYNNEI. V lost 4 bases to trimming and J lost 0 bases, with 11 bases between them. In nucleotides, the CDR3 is TGTGCCAGCAGTGTTGGCGGGGTTAGCACAGATACGCAGTATTTT. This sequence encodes CASSVGGVSTDTQYF.

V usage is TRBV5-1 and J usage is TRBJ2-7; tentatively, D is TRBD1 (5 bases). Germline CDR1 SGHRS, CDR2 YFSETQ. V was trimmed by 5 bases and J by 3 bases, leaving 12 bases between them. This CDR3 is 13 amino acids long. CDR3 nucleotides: TGCGCCAGCAGTAAGGACAACCTCTACGAGCAGTACTTC. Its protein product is CASSKDNLYEQYF.

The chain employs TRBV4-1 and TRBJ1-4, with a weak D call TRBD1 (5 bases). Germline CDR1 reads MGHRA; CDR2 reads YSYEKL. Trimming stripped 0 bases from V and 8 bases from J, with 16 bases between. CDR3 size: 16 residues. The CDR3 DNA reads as TGCGCCAGCAGCCAAGATGGTAGGGGCGGCTGGGAAAAACTGTTTTTT. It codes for CASSQDGRGGWEKLFF.

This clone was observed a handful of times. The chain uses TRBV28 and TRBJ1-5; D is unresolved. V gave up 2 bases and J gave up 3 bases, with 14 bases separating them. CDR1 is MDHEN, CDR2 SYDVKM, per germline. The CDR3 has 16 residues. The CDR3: CASSLPLADFNQPQHF. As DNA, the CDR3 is TGTGCCAGCAGTTTACCCCTCGCCGACTTCAATCAGCCCCAGCATTTT.

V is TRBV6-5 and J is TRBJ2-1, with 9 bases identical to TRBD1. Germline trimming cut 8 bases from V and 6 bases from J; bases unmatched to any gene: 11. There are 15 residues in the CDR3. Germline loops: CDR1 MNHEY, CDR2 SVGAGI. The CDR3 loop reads CASGPGQGTVNEQFF. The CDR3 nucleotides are TGTGCCAGCGGACCGGGACAGGGTACGGTCAATGAGCAGTTCTTC.

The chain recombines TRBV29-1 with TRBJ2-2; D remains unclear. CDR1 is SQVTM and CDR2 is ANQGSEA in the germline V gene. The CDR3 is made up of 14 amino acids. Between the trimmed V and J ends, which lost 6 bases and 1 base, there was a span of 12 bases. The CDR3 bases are TGCAGCGTAATAGTCCCACGGAACACCGGGGAGCTGTTTTTT. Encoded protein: CSVIVPRNTGELFF.

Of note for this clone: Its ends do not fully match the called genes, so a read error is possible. CDR3 amino acids: CSARDNRVLF. CDR3 nucleotides: TGCAGTGCTAGAGATAACCGGGTCCTTTTT. The chain links TRBV20-1 to TRBJ2-3; D is unresolved. CDR3 length equals 10 residues. Germline V gene sequence: CDR1 DFQATT, CDR2 SNEGSKA (reference sequence).

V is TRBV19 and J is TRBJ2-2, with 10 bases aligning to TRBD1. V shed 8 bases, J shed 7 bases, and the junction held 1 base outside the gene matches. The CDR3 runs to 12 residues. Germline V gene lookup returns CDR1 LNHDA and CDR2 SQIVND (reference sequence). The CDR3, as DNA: TGTGCCAGTGGACAGGGGGACGGGGAGCTGTTTTTT. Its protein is CASGQGDGELFF.

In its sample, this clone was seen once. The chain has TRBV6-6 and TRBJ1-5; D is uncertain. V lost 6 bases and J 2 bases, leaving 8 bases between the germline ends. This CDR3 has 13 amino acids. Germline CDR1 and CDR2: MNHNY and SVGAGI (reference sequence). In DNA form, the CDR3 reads TGTGCCAGCAGCCTTTCAGGCAATCAGCCCCAGCATTTT. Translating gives CASSLSGNQPQHF.

The CDR3 nucleotides are TGCGCCAGCAGCTTTACTCCCGGAGGGTTACAAGAGACCCAGTACTTC. Its translation is CASSFTPGGLQETQYF. V is TRBV5-1 and J is TRBJ2-5, with a possible D match to TRBD2 (6 bases). This CDR3 region has 16 residues. V lost 2 bases to trimming and J lost 2 bases, with 16 bases between them. Germline V gene data show CDR1 as SGHRS and CDR2 as YFSETQ.